This is a list of T cell receptor beta chains from one sample in a study of blood T cell repertoires in COVID-19. Sequenced by immunoSEQ multiplex PCR; TCRdb stores in-frame clones only, minus some. This sample carries 250,000 to 350,000 clones, about 87% of them seen once, and the ten largest clones take around 7.8%. Sequencing input: peripheral blood. All receptors derive from a woman aged 50 to 60 who had recovered from COVID-19. Both conserved end residues are part of each CDR3. The D gene is left open where the match is weak. Only part of the rows carry a size: once, few, many, or a class if the clone is expanded.

TRBV4-1	NA	NA	TRBJ2-1	TGCGCCAGCAGCCAAGATAGCCTGCTAGCTAACCACGTGGGTGAGCAGTTCTTC	CASSQDSLLANHVGEQFF
TRBV6-6	NA	TRBD1	TRBJ1-2	TGTGCCAGCAGGATCCGGGACAGCTATGGCTACACCTTC	CASRIRDSYGYTF
TRBV5-1	NA	TRBD1	TRBJ2-1	TGCGCCAGCACCCACAGGGGTGGCGGGCAGTTCTTC	CASTHRGGGQFF
TRBV24-1	once	TRBD1	TRBJ2-5	TGTGCCACCAGTGATTTGAAACCGGGGACAGGGGGAGAGACCCAGTACTTC	CATSDLKPGTGGETQYF
TRBV6-4	NA	NA	TRBJ1-1	TGTGCCAGCAGTGACAGGGGGGGGCAAGAAGCTTTCTTT	CASSDRGGQEAFF
TRBV19	NA	NA	TRBJ1-2	TGTGCCAGTAGTACAGCGGGAAGTCCTAACTATGGCTACACCTTC	CASSTAGSPNYGYTF
TRBV10-3	NA	NA	TRBJ2-7	TGTGCCATCAGCGAAGGGGCTCTTTCCTACGAGCAGTACTTC	CAISEGALSYEQYF
TRBV6-2/TRBV6-3	NA	TRBD1	TRBJ2-7	TGTGCCAGCAGTTACTCAGTGGGACAGGGTACCGACGAGCAGTACTTC	CASSYSVGQGTDEQYF
TRBV5-1	NA	TRBD1	TRBJ2-5	TGCGCCAGCGGCAGGGGACAGGGTGAAGAGACCCAGTACTTC	CASGRGQGEETQYF
TRBV7-2	few	NA	TRBJ2-7	TGTGCCAGCAGCTTAGAAACAGGAGATCGTTACGAGCAGTACTTC	CASSLETGDRYEQYF
TRBV19	NA	NA	TRBJ1-1	TGTGCCAGTAGCCAACAGGGCAACACTGAAGCTTTCTTT	CASSQQGNTEAFF
TRBV12-3/TRBV12-4	NA	NA	TRBJ2-7	TGTGCCAGCAGTTTACGGGAAAACTACGAGCAGTACTTC	CASSLRENYEQYF
TRBV7-6	NA	TRBD1	TRBJ1-5	TGTGCCAGCAGCAACAGGGGGGATCAGCCCCAGCATTTT	CASSNRGDQPQHF
TRBV7-8	NA	TRBD1	TRBJ1-2	TGTGCCAGCAGCCCTCGACAGGGGGCCTATGGCTACACCTTC	CASSPRQGAYGYTF
TRBV10-3	NA	TRBD1	TRBJ1-2	TGTGCCATCAGTGAGATGGCAGGGGGCGACTATGGCTACACCTTC	CAISEMAGGDYGYTF
TRBV9	NA	NA	TRBJ2-3	TGTGCCAGCAGCGTAGACTCTACAGGCACAGATACGCAGTATTTT	CASSVDSTGTDTQYF
TRBV4-2	NA	TRBD2	TRBJ2-1	TGTGCCAGCAGCCAAGGGGGAGGGTCAAACTATGAGCAGTTCTTC	CASSQGGGSNYEQFF
TRBV30	NA	TRBD1	TRBJ1-1	TGTGCCTGGTTTCCGGGACAGGGGTTCTCTGAAGCTTTCTTT	CAWFPGQGFSEAFF
TRBV5-1	NA	TRBD2	TRBJ2-3	TGCGCCAGCAGCTTGTTGCCTAGCGGGGGGGCTGGAGATACGCAGTATTTT	CASSLLPSGGAGDTQYF
TRBV19	NA	NA	TRBJ2-1	TGTGCCAGTAGTCAGCCGGGGATCAATGAGCAGTTCTTC	CASSQPGINEQFF
TRBV18	NA	NA	TRBJ2-1	TGTGCCAGCTCTAAACTTACTAGCTCCTACAATGAGCAGTTCTTC	CASSKLTSSYNEQFF
TRBV19	NA	TRBD1	TRBJ1-5	TGTGCCAGTACCGAGGGCAGGGGGGGCAATCAGCCCCAGCATTTT	CASTEGRGGNQPQHF
TRBV9	NA	NA	TRBJ2-5	TGTGCCAGCAGCGGAGCGGGCCTCCAAGAGACCCAGTACTTC	CASSGAGLQETQYF
TRBV13	NA	NA	TRBJ1-2	TGTGCCAGCAGCCACAGGGCCAACTATGGCTACACCTTC	CASSHRANYGYTF
TRBV20-1	NA	NA	TRBJ1-2	TGCAGTGCTAGTAAAGCGGGTCTAGGCTACACCTTC	CSASKAGLGYTF
TRBV6-5	once	TRBD2	TRBJ2-2	TGTGCCAGCAGGAATAGCGGGGGTGCCGGGGAGCTGTTTTTT	CASRNSGGAGELFF
TRBV20-1	many	NA	TRBJ1-2	TGCAGTGCTACCGAGGCCTATGGCTACACCTTC	CSATEAYGYTF
TRBV4-1	NA	NA	TRBJ2-2	TGCGCCAGCAGCCAAGATCAAGGGCGGGTTCGGACCGGGGAGCTGTTTTTT	CASSQDQGRVRTGELFF
TRBV21-1	NA	NA	TRBJ2-2	TGTGCCACAGGGGCCCCGGGGGGGGCAAGTACCGGGGAGCTGTTTTTT	CATGAPGGASTGELFF
TRBV7-2	NA	NA	TRBJ1-1	TGTGCCAGCAGCCGCCTCACAGAGAACACTGAAGCTTTCTTT	CASSRLTENTEAFF
TRBV6-2/TRBV6-3	NA	NA	TRBJ1-2	TGTGCCAGCAGCTCCAACCGCAGAGGCTACACCTTC	CASSSNRRGYTF
TRBV14	NA	NA	TRBJ2-2	TGTGCCAGCAGCCAAATTGTAGGGAGCGTCCTTACCGGGGAGCTGTTTTTT	CASSQIVGSVLTGELFF